This T cell receptor (beta chain) was profiled in a study of shared clonotypes between healthy human individuals. With regard to this clone: Its cognate antigen is unknown.

Study findings and constraints: The naive CD4 repertoires of a few donors were compared, and around 5.1% of clonotypes were shared.

TCRdb's table, derived via immunoSEQ multiplex PCR, lists solely in-frame clones and lacks some. The sample lists about 2 million clones, around 96% occurring once. CDR3 length: 15 residues. CDR1 is SEHNR, CDR2 FQNEAQ, per germline (reference sequence). V was clipped by 1 base and J by 6 bases, with 15 bases between them. CD45RO-negative, CCR7-selected cells formed the naive CD8 fraction, which excluded terminally differentiated effector memory CD45RA+ cells. This chain joins TRBV7-9 and TRBJ1-1; D is possibly TRBD1 (6 bases). This TCR derives from a man aged 18 to 35 in good health. The sequencing input was naive CD8+ T cells sorted from blood. DNA of the CDR3: TGTGCCAGCAGCTTAGGGTTGGGGACACCCCCTGAAGCTTTCTTT. As protein: CASSLGLGTPPEAFF.